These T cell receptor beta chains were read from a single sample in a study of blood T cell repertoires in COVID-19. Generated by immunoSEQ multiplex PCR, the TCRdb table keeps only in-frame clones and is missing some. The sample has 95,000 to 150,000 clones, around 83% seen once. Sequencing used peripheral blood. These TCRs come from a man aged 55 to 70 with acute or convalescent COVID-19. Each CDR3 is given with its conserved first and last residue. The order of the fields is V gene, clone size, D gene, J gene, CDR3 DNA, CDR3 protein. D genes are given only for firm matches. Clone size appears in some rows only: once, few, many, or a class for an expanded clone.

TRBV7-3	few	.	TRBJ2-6	TGTGCCAGCAGCTTACGAGCAGGGGCCAACGTCCTGACTTTC	CASSLRAGANVLTF
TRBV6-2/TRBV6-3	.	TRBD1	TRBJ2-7	TGTGCCAGCAGCCCTGCCGCCTCCTCAGGGGGTCTCCCCGAGCAGTACTTC	CASSPAASSGGLPEQYF
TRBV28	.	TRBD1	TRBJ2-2	TGTGCCAGCAGTTCGGGACAGGGGGTTGGGTTTTTT	CASSSGQGVGFF
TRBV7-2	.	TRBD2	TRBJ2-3	TGTGCCAGCAGCTGGTCTAGCAGGGAGGGCCGAGATACGCAGTATTTT	CASSWSSREGRDTQYF
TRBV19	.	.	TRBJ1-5	TGTGCCAGTAGTATCGGGGGGAATCAGCCCCAGCATTTT	CASSIGGNQPQHF
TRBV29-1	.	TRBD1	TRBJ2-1	TGCAGCGTAGCTGGACAGGGCTCCTACAATGAGCAGTTCTTC	CSVAGQGSYNEQFF
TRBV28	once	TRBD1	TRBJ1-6	TGTGCCAGCAGCCCGACAGGGATAGATTCACCCCTCCACTTT	CASSPTGIDSPLHF
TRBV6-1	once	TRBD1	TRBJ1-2	TGTGCCAGCAGCCCCGGGACAGTAATTTATGGCTACACCTTC	CASSPGTVIYGYTF
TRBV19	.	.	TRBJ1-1	TGTGCCAGTAGAAGACAGGTGAACACTGAAGCTTTCTTT	CASRRQVNTEAFF
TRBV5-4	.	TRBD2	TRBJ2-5	TGTGCCAGCAGCCCACTAGCGGGCTCTTCGGAGACCCAGTACTTC	CASSPLAGSSETQYF
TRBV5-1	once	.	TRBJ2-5	TGCGCCAGCCGACTAGACGGAGAGACCCAGTACTTC	CASRLDGETQYF
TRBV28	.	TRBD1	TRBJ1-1	TGTGCCAGCAGTGAAGCAGGGGGGTACACTGAAGCTTTCTTT	CASSEAGGYTEAFF
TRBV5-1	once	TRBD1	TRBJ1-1	TGCGCCAGCAGCAGACATTACAGGGGGACGGACACTGAAGCTTTCTTT	CASSRHYRGTDTEAFF
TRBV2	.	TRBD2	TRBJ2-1	TGTGCCAGCAGTGAAGGGGCGGGAGCCTACAATGAGCAGTTCTTC	CASSEGAGAYNEQFF
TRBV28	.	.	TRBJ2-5	TGTGCCAGCAGTTTGGGGGGTTGGCAAGAGACCCAGTACTTC	CASSLGGWQETQYF
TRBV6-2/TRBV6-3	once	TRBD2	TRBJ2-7	TGTGCCAGCAGTTACTTTTCTAGCGGGAGTTGGTACGAGCAGTACTTC	CASSYFSSGSWYEQYF
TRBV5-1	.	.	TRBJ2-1	TGCGCCAGCAGCTTGTTGGGACAAAATGAGCAGTTCTTC	CASSLLGQNEQFF
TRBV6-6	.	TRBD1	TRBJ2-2	TGTGCCAGCAGTTACTTCCAGGGGGCCGGGGAGCTGTTTTTT	CASSYFQGAGELFF
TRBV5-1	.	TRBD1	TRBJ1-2	TGCGCCAGCAGCGTTGCAGGGGGCACAGCCTATGGCTACACCTTC	CASSVAGGTAYGYTF
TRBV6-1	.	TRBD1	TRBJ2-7	TGTGCCAGCAGTGAGACAGGGTACCTCGAGCAGTACTTC	CASSETGYLEQYF
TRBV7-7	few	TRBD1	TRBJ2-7	TGTGCCAGCAGCCGCGACAGGGCTAACGAGCAGTACTTC	CASSRDRANEQYF
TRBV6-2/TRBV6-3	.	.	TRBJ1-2	TGTGCCAGCAGTTACCCCGGGGACGGAGGAGGGAGCTATGGCTACACCTTC	CASSYPGDGGGSYGYTF
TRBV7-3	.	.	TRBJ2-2	TGTGCCAGCAGCGCCGACTGGAACACCGGGGAGCTGTTTTTT	CASSADWNTGELFF
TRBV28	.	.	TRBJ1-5	TGTGCCAGCAGATTGCCGGGGTTCTTGAGATTT	CASRLPGFLRF
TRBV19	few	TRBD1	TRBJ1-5	TGTGCCAGTAGTAAAGGGACAGCCTCAAATCAGCCCCAGCATTTT	CASSKGTASNQPQHF
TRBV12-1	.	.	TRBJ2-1	TGTGCCAGTGGAACCGGGACTGCTTACAATGAGCAGTTCTTC	CASGTGTAYNEQFF
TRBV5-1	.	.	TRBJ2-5	TGCGCCAGCAGCCGTGGCAGGGGACGCCAAGAGACCCAGTACTTC	CASSRGRGRQETQYF
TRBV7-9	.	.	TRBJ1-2	TGTGCCAGCGGGGGGGATAACTATGGCTACACCTTC	CASGGDNYGYTF
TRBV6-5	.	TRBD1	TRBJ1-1	TGTGCCAGCAGACTGGGACAGGGCACTGAAGCTTTCTTT	CASRLGQGTEAFF
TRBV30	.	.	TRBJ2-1	TGTGCCTGGAGTCGGAGCGGGCGCTACAATGAGCAGTTCTTC	CAWSRSGRYNEQFF
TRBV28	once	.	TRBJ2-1	TGTGCCAGCAGTTTGGGTTGGAGCGGATTGTCCTACAATGAGCAGTTCTTC	CASSLGWSGLSYNEQFF
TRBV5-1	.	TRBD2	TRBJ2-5	TGCGCCAGCAGTGGACGGACTAGCGCCAGTCAAGAGACCCAGTACTTC	CASSGRTSASQETQYF
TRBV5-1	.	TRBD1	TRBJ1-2	TGCGCCAGCAGCCATGCTAACGGACAGGGCTATGGCTACACCTTC	CASSHANGQGYGYTF
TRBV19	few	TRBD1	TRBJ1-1	TGTGCCAGTAGTATAGATCCAGGGGGAAACACTGAAGCTTTCTTT	CASSIDPGGNTEAFF
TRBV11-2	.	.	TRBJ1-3	TGTGCCAGCAGCTCCCCGACAGGTGGCTCTGGAAACACCATATATTTT	CASSSPTGGSGNTIYF
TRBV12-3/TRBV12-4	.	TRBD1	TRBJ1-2	TGTGCCAGCAGTCTTGGACAGGCCGGGGGCTACACCTTC	CASSLGQAGGYTF
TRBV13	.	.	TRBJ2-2	TGTGCCAGCAGCTTAGGCGACAGAAACACCGGGGAGCTGTTTTTT	CASSLGDRNTGELFF
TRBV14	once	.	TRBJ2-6	TGTGCCAGCAGCCCCATCACAGGGTCTGGGGCCAACGTCCTGACTTTC	CASSPITGSGANVLTF
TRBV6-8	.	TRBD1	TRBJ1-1	TGTGCCAGCCCCGTTAGGGATTGGGACAGAATCCTCACTGAAGCTTTCTTT	CASPVRDWDRILTEAFF
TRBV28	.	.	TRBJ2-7	TGTGCCAGCAGTTCCCCCCAGGGAACCCTCGAGCAGTACTTC	CASSSPQGTLEQYF
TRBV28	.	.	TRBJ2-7	TGTGCCAGCAGTTCGAGACAGACCCACGAGCAGTACTTC	CASSSRQTHEQYF
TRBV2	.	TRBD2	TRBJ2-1	TGTGCCAGCAGTCCACGTGGCGGGAGAGGATGGAATGAGCAGTTCTTC	CASSPRGGRGWNEQFF
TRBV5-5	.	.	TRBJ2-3	TGTGCCAGCTCGCCCAATCCCCTATACACAGATACGCAGTATTTT	CASSPNPLYTDTQYF
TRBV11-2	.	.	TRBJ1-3	TGTGCCAGCAGCTGGGGGGGTGGAACTATGGGAAACACCATATATTTT	CASSWGGGTMGNTIYF
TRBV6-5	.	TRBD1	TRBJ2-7	TGTGCCTCGAGGGGACAGGGGGCGACGGGGGAGCAGTACTTC	CASRGQGATGEQYF
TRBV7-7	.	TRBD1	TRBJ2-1	TGTGCTAGCAGCTTAGACAGGGGAAATGAGCAGTTCTTC	CASSLDRGNEQFF
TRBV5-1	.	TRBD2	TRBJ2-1	TGCGCCAGCAGTCCCCGACAGGGGCTAGCGGGAGGGCCCCGGTTCTTC	CASSPRQGLAGGPRFF
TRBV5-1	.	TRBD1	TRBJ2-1	TGCGCCAGCAGCTTGGGGACAGGGTTGGCCTCCTACAATGAGCAGTTCTTC	CASSLGTGLASYNEQFF
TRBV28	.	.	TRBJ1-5	TGTGCCAGTCGACAGGGCAATCAGCCCCAGCATTTT	CASRQGNQPQHF
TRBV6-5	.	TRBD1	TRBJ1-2	TGTGCCAGCAGCAAGGAACAGGGGGCAAACTATGGCTACACCTTC	CASSKEQGANYGYTF
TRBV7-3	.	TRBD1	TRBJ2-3	TGTGCCAGCAGCGACCGGGGACAGTTGGCAGATACGCAGTATTTT	CASSDRGQLADTQYF
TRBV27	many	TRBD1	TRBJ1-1	TGTGCCAGCAGTTTTGCAGGGGGGAACACTGAAGCTTTCTTT	CASSFAGGNTEAFF
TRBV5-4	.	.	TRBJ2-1	TGTGCCAGCAGCTTGCGGGATCGCAATGAGCAGTTCTTC	CASSLRDRNEQFF
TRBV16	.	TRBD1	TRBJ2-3	TGTGCCAGCAGCCTCTCCGGGACAGGAAGGAGGGATACGCAGTATTTT	CASSLSGTGRRDTQYF
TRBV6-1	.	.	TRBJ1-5	TGTGCCAGCAGTGAAAGGGGAAAAGATGGGTATACGGGTCAGCCCCAGCATTTT	CASSERGKDGYTGQPQHF
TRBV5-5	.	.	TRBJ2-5	TGTGCCAGCAGCTCAACCGGGACAAGCACGGAGACCCAGTACTTC	CASSSTGTSTETQYF
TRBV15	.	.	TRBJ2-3	TGTGCCACCAGCAGCGCCCAGGATACGCAGTATTTT	CATSSAQDTQYF
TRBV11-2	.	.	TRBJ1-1	TGTGCCAGCAGCACTCCGACAGGAATGAACACTGAAGCTTTCTTT	CASSTPTGMNTEAFF
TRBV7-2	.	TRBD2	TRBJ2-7	TGTGCCAGCAGCTTAGTATCGGCGGGGGGAGTATACGAGCAGTACTTC	CASSLVSAGGVYEQYF